The sequence of this T cell receptor beta chain was determined in a study of cytomegalovirus exposure and HLA in healthy donors. Study-level findings and limits: In vitro, a few CMV-associated chains proved specific for CMV antigens.

Of note for this clone: Its antigen remains unidentified.

The V gene end was trimmed by 5 bases and the J gene end by 7 bases; junction bases not matched to a gene: 4. The CDR3 runs to 12 residues. CDR1 and CDR2 (germline): SGHTA, FQGNSA. The primer mix had 60 Vbeta and 13 Jbeta primers. This table comes from immunoSEQ multiplex PCR, and its TCRdb copy is limited to in-frame clones, with some not included. Of roughly 170,000 clones in the sample, 65% to 85% were seen once. The specimen was PBMCs. The chain employs TRBV7-2 and TRBJ1-1; 7 positions match TRBD1. The TCR comes from a woman in her fifties or sixties in good health and CMV-seropositive. For the CDR3, the DNA is TGTGCCAGCAGCGCCTGGACAGGTGAAGCTTTCTTT. Protein: CASSAWTGEAFF.